Each of the 27 T cell receptor beta chains below was sequenced from the same sample in a study of blood T cell repertoires in COVID-19. Sequenced by immunoSEQ multiplex PCR; TCRdb stores in-frame clones only, minus some. In the table there are fewer than 120,000 clones, around 74% of which are singletons. Sequenced input: peripheral blood. Receptors were obtained from a woman aged 55-69 years with acute or convalescent COVID-19.

The chain combines TRBV7-2 with TRBJ1-1; D gene unclear. The V end lost 5 bases, the J end lost 0 bases, and 7 bases lay between the germline ends. CDR1 is SGHTA, CDR2 FQGNSA, per germline. The length of the CDR3 is 13 residues. In DNA, the CDR3 is TGTGCCAGCAGCCCACAGATGAACACTGAAGCTTTCTTT. Its protein is CASSPQMNTEAFF.

The J gene is TRBJ2-3, the V gene TRBV7-3; D might be TRBD2 (7 bases). Trimming removed 1 base from V and 1 base from J, with 15 bases in between. CDR1 and CDR2 from the germline V gene are SGHTA and FQGTGA. CDR3 length: 17 residues. CDR3 nucleotides: TGTGCCAGCAGCTTAAGGCGGGCGGGGGCCCGCACAGATACGCAGTATTTT. It specifies CASSLRRAGARTDTQYF.

The V call is TRBV9, the J call TRBJ2-7; 7 bases align to TRBD1. J gave up 5 bases and V 2 bases, and 4 bases lay outside the gene matches. The CDR3 length is 13 residues. Per the germline V gene, CDR1 is SGDLS and CDR2 is YYNGEE. The CDR3 region is CASSVGTVHEQYF. As DNA, the CDR3 is TGTGCCAGCAGCGTCGGGACAGTCCACGAGCAGTACTTC.

This clone was counted only a few times. The CDR3, as DNA: TGTGCCAGCAGCTTGAATCGCGGCCTCGGAAATGAGCAGTTCTTC. It specifies CASSLNRGLGNEQFF. The chain couples TRBV5-6 to TRBJ2-1; no clear D. The CDR3 has 15 residues. V was pared by 1 base and J by 7 bases, with 15 bases between. The germline V gene has CDR1 SGHDT and CDR2 YYEEEE.

The CDR3 sequence: CASSTRTALYQETQYF. The CDR3, as DNA: TGTGCCAGCAGCACACGGACAGCCCTGTACCAAGAGACCCAGTACTTC. This chain uses TRBV11-1 with TRBJ2-5; possible D gene TRBD1, 6 bases. Germline CDR1 is SGHAT and CDR2 is FQDESV (reference sequence). This CDR3 has 16 residues. V was trimmed by 5 bases and J by 0 bases, leaving 16 bases between them.

CDR3 amino acids: CASSFSIQGSYEQYF. The CDR3, as DNA: TGTGCCAGCAGCTTTTCGATTCAGGGTAGCTACGAGCAGTACTTC. The chain is built from TRBV5-5 and TRBJ2-7, with D maybe TRBD1 (5 bases). The CDR3 is 15 residues long. V lost 2 bases to trimming and J lost 3 bases, with 15 bases between them. The germline V gene has CDR1 SGHKS and CDR2 YYEKEE (reference sequence). Using reference TRBV5-5 and TRBJ2-7 for the parts outside the CDR3, the full variable domain is DAGVTQSPTHLIKTRGQQVTLRCSPISGHKSVSWYQQVLGQGPQFIFQYYEKEERGRGNFPDRFSARQFPNYSSELNVNALLLGDSALYLCASSFSIQGSYEQYFGPGTRLTVT.

This rearrangement joins TRBV5-5 to TRBJ2-7; maybe TRBD1 (5 bases). The length of the CDR3 is 12 residues. Per the germline V gene, CDR1 is SGHKS and CDR2 is YYEKEE (reference sequence). The germline V and J ends were trimmed by 1 base and 6 bases, with 8 bases remaining between them. The DNA for the CDR3 is TGTGCCAGCAGCTTGACAGGTAGCGAGCAGTACTTC. This codes for CASSLTGSEQYF.

V gene TRBV7-6 combines with J gene TRBJ1-2, with D possibly being TRBD1 (5 bases). The CDR3 runs to 14 residues. V was pared by 5 bases and J by 5 bases, with 15 bases between. Germline assignment: CDR1 SGHVS and CDR2 FNYEAQ. The DNA for the CDR3 is TGTGCCAGCAGCCCCCTTACACAGGCTTATGGCTACACCTTC. This sequence encodes CASSPLTQAYGYTF.

This clone was found once. The J gene is TRBJ2-1, the V gene TRBV5-1, with 12 bases aligning to TRBD2. In germline, CDR1 is SGHRS, CDR2 YFSETQ. This CDR3 spans 16 amino acids. The V and J ends lost 4 bases and 4 bases, in that order; junction bases with no gene match: 6. Here the CDR3 reads CASSPTTSGGYNEQFF. The DNA for the CDR3 is TGCGCCAGCAGCCCAACCACTAGCGGGGGGTACAATGAGCAGTTCTTC.

This chain links TRBV19 with TRBJ2-2; D may be TRBD1 (5 bases). From germline, CDR1 is LNHDA and CDR2 SQIVND (reference sequence). V was pared by 6 bases and J by 0 bases, with 14 bases between. The CDR3 extends over 16 amino acids. CDR3 protein: CASSLRTQANTGELFF. CDR3 in DNA: TGTGCCAGTAGCCTCAGGACACAGGCGAACACCGGGGAGCTGTTTTTT.

This chain connects TRBV5-6 to TRBJ1-2; maybe TRBD1 (5 bases). CDR1 SGHDT and CDR2 YYEEEE come from the germline V gene. The CDR3 has 15 amino acids. Trimming left V 0 bases short and J 7 bases short, with 16 bases between. This CDR3 is CASSLDLQSRGGYTF. For the CDR3, the DNA is TGTGCCAGCAGCTTGGATCTCCAATCTAGGGGTGGCTACACCTTC. The full variable domain, completed using reference TRBV5-6 and TRBJ1-2, is DAGVTQSPTHLIKTRGQQVTLRCSPKSGHDTVSWYQQALGQGPQFIFQYYEEEERQRGNFPDRFSGHQFPNYSSELNVNALLLGDSALYLCASSLDLQSRGGYTFGSGTRLTVV.

This clone was observed once. V gene TRBV3-1 (or the pseudogene TRBV3-2) combines with J gene TRBJ1-6; TRBD1 matches at 7 bases. V trimming: 0 bases; J trimming: 8 bases; junction bases outside the gene matches: 10. The CDR3 length is 17 residues. Germline V gene sequence: CDR1 LGHDT, CDR2 YNNKEL (reference sequence). This chain's CDR3 is CASSQDNSGTAHSPLHF. As DNA, the CDR3 is TGTGCCAGCAGCCAAGACAATTCCGGGACAGCGCATTCACCCCTCCACTTT.

V usage is TRBV5-1 and J usage is TRBJ2-1; no reliable D call. V was clipped by 0 bases and J by 5 bases, with 12 bases between them. The CDR3 sequence is 15 residues long. Germline CDR1 SGHRS, CDR2 YFSETQ. Here the CDR3 DNA reads TGCGCCAGCAGCTTGGGGGCACCTGGCCACAATGAGCAGTTCTTC. Translation gives CASSLGAPGHNEQFF. Together with reference TRBV5-1 and TRBJ2-1, the CDR3 gives the full variable domain: KAGVTQTPRYLIKTRGQQVTLSCSPISGHRSVSWYQQTPGQGLQFLFEYFSETQRNKGNFPGRFSGRQFSNSRSEMNVSTLELGDSALYLCASSLGAPGHNEQFFGPGTRLTVL.

A remark on this clone: Other DNA sequences in the same sample also yield this CDR3. The chain couples TRBV3-1 (or the pseudogene TRBV3-2) to TRBJ2-5, with 9 positions matching TRBD2. The CDR3 spans 18 residues. Germline V gene data show CDR1 as LGHDT and CDR2 as YNNKEL (reference sequence). V shed 5 bases and J 4 bases; nucleotides not matched to a gene: 17. CDR3 amino acids: CASSLRLAGGPWGETQYF. The CDR3, as DNA: TGTGCCAGCAGCTTACGACTCGCGGGGGGGCCGTGGGGAGAGACCCAGTACTTC.

The rearrangement links TRBV5-8 to TRBJ2-5; possibly TRBD2 for D (5 bases). Germline V gene sequence: CDR1 SGHTS, CDR2 YDEGEE. Trimming shortened V by 2 bases and J by 9 bases, and 8 bases separated the two germline ends. The CDR3 sequence is 11 residues long. The DNA of the CDR3 is TGTGCCAGCAGCTTTTCGGGGTCCCAGTACTTC. Amino acid sequence: CASSFSGSQYF.

This chain links TRBV10-1 with TRBJ1-1, with 7 positions matching TRBD1. Germline V lookup: CDR1 WNHNN, CDR2 SYGVQD (reference sequence). The V gene end was trimmed by 0 bases and the J gene end by 3 bases; junction bases not matched to a gene: 4. The CDR3 is made up of 15 amino acids. The CDR3 sequence: CASSESPDRDTEAFF. The CDR3 DNA follows: TGCGCCAGCAGTGAGTCGCCCGACAGGGACACTGAAGCTTTCTTT.

The chain links TRBV30 to TRBJ2-5; 7 bases align to TRBD2. Germline trimming cut 2 bases from V and 5 bases from J; bases unmatched to any gene: 8. Germline-derived CDR1 and CDR2 are GTSNPN and SVGIG (reference sequence). The CDR3 spans 14 residues. The CDR3 here is CAWSLRAGLETQYF. CDR3 in DNA: TGTGCCTGGAGTCTGAGAGCGGGGTTGGAGACCCAGTACTTC.

About this clone itself: Other nucleotide sequences in the sample specify the same CDR3. V is TRBV6-5 and J is TRBJ1-2; 7 bases match TRBD1. Trimming cost V 6 bases and J 1 base; bases outside gene matches: 5. Germline V gene lookup returns CDR1 MNHEY and CDR2 SVGAGI. The CDR3 contains 14 residues. CDR3 nucleotides: TGTGCCAGCAGAGCAGGGGGGAGTAACTATGGCTACACCTTC. Its translation: CASRAGGSNYGYTF.

The chain recombines TRBV9 with TRBJ1-3; no clear D gene. This CDR3 has 14 amino acids. The germline V and J ends were trimmed by 1 base and 4 bases, with 9 bases remaining between them. The germline gives CDR1 SGDLS, CDR2 YYNGEE. CDR3 DNA sequence: TGTGCCAGCAGCGTATCGGGGTACGGAAACACCATATATTTT. As protein: CASSVSGYGNTIYF.

This clone has just a few counts. This rearrangement joins TRBV11-3 to TRBJ2-2, with no clear D. The CDR3 is made up of 12 amino acids. Germline V CDR1 and CDR2: SGHNT, YENEEA. The ends were cut back, 5 bases at V and 1 base at J, with 2 bases in the middle. DNA of the CDR3: TGTGCCAGCAGCCTGAACACCGGGGAGCTGTTTTTT. Translation: CASSLNTGELFF.

CDR3 coding DNA: TGTGCCAGCCAGCCGGGGAGCAATCAGCCCCAGCATTTT. Translation: CASQPGSNQPQHF. V gene TRBV6-5 combines with J gene TRBJ1-5; D not resolved. Germline CDR1 is MNHEY and CDR2 is SVGAGI. This CDR3 has 13 residues. With 8 bases removed from V and 1 base from J, the gap between germline ends came to 9 bases.

The J gene is TRBJ1-4, the V gene TRBV10-2, with 8 bases lining up with TRBD1. Trimming at V came to 5 bases and at J to 8 bases, leaving 1 base not matched to a gene. The CDR3 sequence is 12 residues long. CDR1 WSHSY and CDR2 SAAADI come from the germline V gene. The CDR3 DNA is TGCGCCAGCAGTTCAGGGGGCGAAAAACTGTTTTTT. Its protein product is CASSSGGEKLFF.

J is TRBJ2-3 and V is TRBV6-1, with 7 bases lining up with TRBD1. CDR1 is MNHNS, CDR2 SASEGT, per germline. V lost 1 base to trimming and J lost 2 bases; unmatched junction nucleotides: 6. The CDR3 consists of 16 residues. DNA for the CDR3: TGTGCCAGCAGTGAAGATGGGACAGACAACACAGATACGCAGTATTTT. Amino acids: CASSEDGTDNTDTQYF.

The rearrangement uses TRBV15 and TRBJ2-1; tentatively, D is TRBD2 (5 bases). This CDR3 region has 15 residues. The ends were cut back, 0 bases at V and 3 bases at J, with 9 bases in the middle. In germline, CDR1 is LNHNV, CDR2 YYDKDF (reference sequence). CDR3 protein: CATSRERGYYNEQFF. The CDR3 nucleotides are TGTGCCACCAGCAGAGAGCGCGGGTACTACAATGAGCAGTTCTTC.

The chain couples TRBV7-9 to TRBJ2-5; 8 nucleotides align to TRBD1. Germline loops: CDR1 SEHNR, CDR2 FQNEAQ (reference sequence). V dropped 6 bases and J dropped 5; count of bases not matched to a gene: 8. This CDR3 has 14 amino acids. The CDR3 region has the DNA TGTGCCAGCAGTCGGACAGGGCTCCCGGAGACCCAGTACTTC. Encoded protein: CASSRTGLPETQYF.

The chain recombines TRBV6-2 or TRBV6-3 with TRBJ1-2, with D hard to call. The length of the CDR3 is 13 residues. Germline-derived CDR1 and CDR2 are MNHEY and SVGEGT. The germline V and J ends were trimmed by 0 bases and 6 bases, with 8 bases remaining between them. CDR3 sequence reads: CASSYSSGNGYTF. CDR3 coding DNA: TGTGCCAGCAGTTACTCGTCGGGGAATGGCTACACCTTC.

The chain has TRBV7-8 and TRBJ1-5; D is uncertain. V was cut by 1 base and J by 5 bases, with 6 bases left in between. Germline CDR1 reads SGHVS; CDR2 reads FQNEAQ. This CDR3 is 13 amino acids long. CDR3 in amino acids: CASSLVSDQPQHF. The CDR3 nucleotides read TGTGCCAGCAGCTTAGTCTCCGATCAGCCCCAGCATTTT.